Below are 19 T cell receptor beta chains sequenced from a single sample in a study of siplizumab effects on memory and regulatory T cells. Libraries were prepared by immunoSEQ multiplex PCR; TCRdb keeps only in-frame clonotypes and omits some of them. The top ten hold 0.3% to 0.45% of the sample, which has about 50,000 clones, 87% seen once. Sequenced material: naive CD8+ T cells sorted from blood. The receptors originated from a human donor in good health.

This clone came up once. One junction end does not reproduce the germline sequence, and a read error may be involved. This chain links TRBV5-5 with TRBJ1-5, with D possibly matching TRBD1 (6 bases). The CDR3 loop spans 14 amino acids. CDR1 is SGHKS, CDR2 YYEKEE, per germline (reference sequence). The CDR3 protein is CASSLGHSNQPQHF. The DNA of the CDR3 is TGTGCCAGCAGTTTGGGACATAGCAATCAGCCCCAGCATTTT.

The chain couples TRBV11-2 to TRBJ1-1; TRBD1 might be the D (5 bases). V lost 8 bases to trimming and J lost 11 bases, with 18 bases between them. CDR3 size: 12 residues. Germline V CDR1 and CDR2: SGHAT, FQNNGV. The CDR3 DNA reads as TGTGCCAGCGCTCGCGGGGGATATGATGCTTTCTTT. Residues: CASARGGYDAFF.

The CDR3 sequence: CASSPSTGANYEQYF. CDR3 DNA sequence: TGTGCCAGTAGTCCCTCGACAGGGGCCAACTACGAGCAGTACTTC. The chain combines TRBV19 with TRBJ2-7, with 8 bases lining up with TRBD1. CDR1 and CDR2 (germline): LNHDA, SQIVND (reference sequence). Unmatched junction bases numbered 9, after V lost 5 bases and J lost 3 bases. The CDR3 loop spans 15 amino acids. Variable domain in full (rest from reference TRBV19 and TRBJ2-7): DGGITQSPKYLFRKEGQNVTLSCEQNLNHDAMYWYRQDPGQGLRLIYYSQIVNDFQKGDIAEGYSVSREKKESFPLTVTSAQKNPTAFYLCASSPSTGANYEQYFGPGTRLTVT.

There are a few counts of this clone. CDR3 DNA: TGTGCCAGCAGCCAGGAGGAAGGAATGGGGAATCAGCCCCAGCATTTT. Its protein is CASSQEEGMGNQPQHF. The chain links TRBV4-2 to TRBJ1-5; no firm D call. The CDR3 runs to 16 residues. Germline assignment: CDR1 LGHNA and CDR2 YNFKEQ. V lost 3 bases and J lost 4, with 16 bases in between.

The gene calls are TRBV2 and TRBJ2-7, with D possibly TRBD1 on 6 matching bases. V lost 0 bases and J lost 4, with 16 bases in between. Germline V lookup: CDR1 SNHLY, CDR2 FYNNEI. The CDR3 has 16 amino acids. CDR3 in amino acids: CASSEAPPAGEYEQYF. The CDR3 nucleotides are TGTGCCAGCAGTGAAGCCCCTCCGGCAGGGGAGTACGAGCAGTACTTC.

This clone was detected only once. The gene calls are TRBV5-8 and TRBJ1-5; D perhaps matches TRBD1 (6 bases). Germline V gene sequence: CDR1 SGHTS, CDR2 YDEGEE. The V end lost 4 bases, the J end lost 3 bases, and 29 bases lay between the germline ends. This CDR3 is built from 20 residues. CDR3: CASSPSQRVTGIGVNQPQHF. The CDR3 DNA is TGTGCCAGCAGCCCATCACAGCGGGTCACAGGGATCGGCGTCAATCAGCCCCAGCATTTT.

This clone was seen more than once but under ten times. This chain uses TRBV2 with TRBJ1-2; D is unresolved. Germline CDR1 reads SNHLY; CDR2 reads FYNNEI. The CDR3 totals 13 residues. Trimming shortened V by 2 bases and J by 4 bases, and 8 bases separated the two germline ends. The CDR3 region has the DNA TGTGCCAGCAGTGAAAGTCGGGGCTATGGCTACACCTTC. It specifies CASSESRGYGYTF.

The CDR3 bases are TGTGCCTGGAGGCAAGGCGTTAAGGCCCACTTTATTGGCTACACCTTC. Translated, it gives CAWRQGVKAHFIGYTF. The gene calls are TRBV30 and TRBJ1-2; D remains unclear. The CDR3 spans 16 residues. Trimming cost V 3 bases and J 7 bases, with 24 bases left between them. The germline V gene has CDR1 GTSNPN and CDR2 SVGIG (reference sequence).

The chain recombines TRBV4-1 with TRBJ2-2; the match to TRBD1 covers 9 bases. This CDR3 is built from 17 residues. Looked up from germline, CDR1 is MGHRA and CDR2 is YSYEKL. Trimming removed 4 bases from V and 0 bases from J; junction bases left unmatched: 6. The CDR3 protein is CASSPLHRGPNTGELFF. The CDR3, as DNA: TGCGCCAGCAGCCCGCTACACAGGGGGCCGAACACCGGGGAGCTGTTTTTT.

This chain uses TRBV19 with TRBJ1-1, with D possibly TRBD1 on 6 matching bases. V lost 5 bases and J lost 4, with 11 bases in between. Germline assignment: CDR1 LNHDA and CDR2 SQIVND (reference sequence). The CDR3 covers 13 residues. Written as DNA, the CDR3 is TGTGCCAGTAGTGCCACAGGGATCACTGAAGCTTTCTTT. As protein: CASSATGITEAFF.

This rearrangement joins TRBV18 to TRBJ2-3, with 7 bases matching TRBD2. V lost 3 bases, J lost 2 bases, and 11 bases stayed unmatched. Germline V gene sequence: CDR1 KGHSH, CDR2 LQKENI. The CDR3 runs 17 residues. In DNA, the CDR3 is TGTGCCAGCTCACCCGAATGGCGGGAGTCATTCACAGATACGCAGTATTTT. Its protein is CASSPEWRESFTDTQYF.

The J gene is TRBJ2-1, the V gene TRBV19; 8 bases line up with TRBD2. The CDR3 contains 15 residues. Per the germline V gene, CDR1 is LNHDA and CDR2 is SQIVND (reference sequence). V shed 7 bases, J shed 4 bases, and the junction held 9 bases outside the gene matches. The CDR3 loop reads CASIWAGGTYNEQFF. The CDR3, as DNA: TGTGCCAGTATATGGGCGGGGGGAACTTACAATGAGCAGTTCTTC.

This rearrangement joins TRBV27 to TRBJ2-7, with 8 bases lining up with TRBD2. J lost 7 bases, V lost 2 bases, and 7 bases had no gene match. This CDR3 is built from 14 residues. CDR1 MNHEY and CDR2 SMNVEV come from the germline V gene (reference sequence). This CDR3 is CASSLTRGGREQYF. The CDR3 DNA reads as TGTGCCAGCAGTTTAACACGGGGGGGCAGGGAGCAGTACTTC.

The chain combines TRBV5-6 with TRBJ2-7, with 9 bases that match TRBD1. V lost 4 bases to trimming and J lost 4 bases; unmatched junction nucleotides: 3. CDR1 is SGHDT and CDR2 is YYEEEE in the germline V gene. The CDR3 sequence is 13 residues long. The CDR3 is CASSRDRGYEQYF. CDR3 DNA: TGTGCCAGCAGCAGAGACAGGGGGTACGAGCAGTACTTC.

The CDR3 region is CASSLSHLVAVGEETQYF. CDR3 bases: TGTGCCAGCAGCTTATCTCATCTGGTTGCCGTAGGGGAAGAGACCCAGTACTTC. The chain has TRBV7-9 and TRBJ2-5; perhaps TRBD1 as D (5 bases). Germline CDR1 reads SEHNR; CDR2 reads FQNEAQ (reference sequence). This CDR3 contains 18 residues. V lost 2 bases, J lost 3 bases, and 22 bases lay in between.

This sequence joins TRBV11-2 and TRBJ2-5; weak D call: TRBD1 (5 bases). The CDR3 covers 14 residues. Germline lookup yields CDR1 SGHAT and CDR2 FQNNGV. With 1 base removed from V and 1 base from J, the gap between germline ends came to 7 bases. This CDR3 is CASSLGQIQETQYF. DNA for the CDR3: TGTGCCAGCAGCTTAGGACAGATCCAAGAGACCCAGTACTTC.

The V call is TRBV5-1, the J call TRBJ2-7; TRBD2 is a possible D gene (6 bases). Germline values: CDR1 SGHRS, CDR2 YFSETQ. V was cut by 4 bases and J by 3 bases, with 11 bases left in between. The CDR3 is made up of 13 amino acids. The CDR3 sequence is CASSTSSGYEQYF. The CDR3 DNA reads as TGCGCCAGCAGCACTAGTAGCGGCTACGAGCAGTACTTC. The full variable domain, rest sourced from reference TRBV5-1 and TRBJ2-7, is KAGVTQTPRYLIKTRGQQVTLSCSPISGHRSVSWYQQTPGQGLQFLFEYFSETQRNKGNFPGRFSGRQFSNSRSEMNVSTLELGDSALYLCASSTSSGYEQYFGPGTRLTVT.

J is TRBJ1-4 and V is TRBV29-1; D perhaps matches TRBD1 (6 bases). Germline V lookup: CDR1 SQVTM, CDR2 ANQGSEA. V lost 4 bases and J 0 bases, leaving 9 bases between the germline ends. This CDR3 spans 14 amino acids. The CDR3 bases are TGCAGCGTTGGGGGGCATACAACTAATGAAAAACTGTTTTTT. Its translation is CSVGGHTTNEKLFF.

J is TRBJ2-7 and V is TRBV7-8; the match to TRBD1 covers 8 bases. V dropped 6 bases and J dropped 2; count of bases not matched to a gene: 12. CDR1 and CDR2 (germline): SGHVS, FQNEAQ. This CDR3 is built from 16 residues. The CDR3 sequence is CASSHLPLQGAYEQYF. The DNA of the CDR3 is TGTGCCAGCAGTCATCTACCGTTACAGGGGGCCTACGAGCAGTACTTC.